These 18 T cell receptor beta chains share one sample of origin, sequenced in a study of blood T cells in healthy people across ages (dated by TCRdb to the mid-2010s). The library was obtained by 5' RACE. This sample was sequenced with an Illumina HiSeq 2500. A second PCR of about 6 to 11 cycles was performed with a sample-barcoded 5' primer and a J-beta primer mix. TCRdb cleaned the public reads at Q25 with fastp, built clones with MiXCR and kept in-frame beta chains. Entries are consolidated by CDR3 protein sequence, retaining the most common genes and DNA. The table for this sample lists some 940,000 distinct CDR3 sequences; around 29% of them were counted only once. The ten largest clones capture more than 8.5% of the sample. Separately, the same data were catalogued under a study of T cells of mothers and their children.

The sequencing input was blood. These TCRs come from a woman in her thirties or forties in good health.

The chain couples TRBV28 to TRBJ1-5, with 10 bases fitting TRBD1. Germline assignment: CDR1 MDHEN and CDR2 SYDVKM. The ends lost 5 bases at V and 11 bases at J; junction bases unmatched: 15. The CDR3 runs to 16 residues. The CDR3 spells CASSDDAGQGQETQHF. Here the CDR3 DNA reads TGTGCCAGCAGTGACGATGCGGGACAGGGGCAAGAGACCCAGCATTTT.

The chain links TRBV29-1 to TRBJ2-1; D possibly corresponds to TRBD2 (6 bases). Germline V lookup: CDR1 SQVTM, CDR2 ANQGSEA. This CDR3 comprises 14 residues. The V gene lost 7 bases and the J gene lost 0 bases, with 13 bases spanning the gap. The CDR3 spells CSAVGGISYNEQFF. The CDR3 DNA reads as TGCAGCGCTGTCGGAGGGATCTCCTACAATGAGCAGTTCTTC.

This clonotype occurred many times. This chain joins TRBV15 and TRBJ2-7; either TRBD1 or TRBD2 may supply D (5 bases each). The germline V gene encodes CDR1 LNHNV and CDR2 YYDKDF (reference sequence). CDR3 length equals 15 residues. Trimming pared 0 bases from V and 3 bases from J, leaving 12 bases between. The CDR3 bases are TGTGCCACCAGCAGAGATCGGGAAGGGGTCTACGAGCAGTACTTC. It specifies CATSRDREGVYEQYF.

Worth noting for this clonotype: It may be a read error: a sequence one base away is much more abundant. The genes are TRBV7-2 and TRBJ1-6; D is ambiguous. CDR1 is SGHTA, CDR2 FQGNSA, per germline. V lost 5 bases and J lost 4, with 12 bases in between. This CDR3 is built from 15 residues. For the CDR3, the DNA is TGTGCCAGCAGCACCATGCGTACTTATAATTCACCCCTCCACTTT. Amino acid sequence: CASSTMRTYNSPLHF.

This clonotype was found a few times. Germline is not matched at one junction end, which may reflect a read error. This chain links TRBV10-3 with TRBJ1-3; D is possibly TRBD1 (6 bases). The CDR3 length is 16 residues. The V gene's germline CDR1 is ENHRY and CDR2 SYGVKD. DNA for the CDR3: TGTGCCATCGGGCGGGGGCCGGGGGATTCTGGAAACACCATACATTTT. Amino acids: CAIGRGPGDSGNTIHF.

The CDR3 protein is CASSLLRGTGGNEQFF. The CDR3 nucleotides are TGTGCCAGCAGTCTTTTACGTGGGACAGGGGGGAATGAGCAGTTCTTC. The J gene is TRBJ2-1, the V gene TRBV7-2; 11 bases are a match to TRBD1. This CDR3 has 16 amino acids. Trimming took 6 bases from V and 7 from J; bases not matched to a gene: 11. Germline CDR1 is SGHTA and CDR2 is FQGNSA.

The V gene is TRBV6-6, the J gene TRBJ2-7, with D unclear. This CDR3 spans 13 amino acids. V lost 6 bases to trimming and J lost 0 bases, with 9 bases between them. CDR1 and CDR2 (germline): MNHNY, SVGAGI (reference sequence). The CDR3 is CASRPPNSYEQYF. CDR3 sequence (DNA): TGTGCCAGCAGGCCCCCGAACTCCTACGAGCAGTACTTC.

This clonotype was observed a single time. V and J are TRBV20-1 and TRBJ2-7, with a possible D match to TRBD1 (5 bases). V shed 3 bases and J shed 1 base, with 16 bases lying between them. This CDR3 comprises 15 residues. CDR1 and CDR2 (germline): DFQATT, SNEGSKA (reference sequence). The chain's CDR3 is CSARRQKFPSYEQYF. The DNA of the CDR3 is TGCAGTGCTAGGAGACAGAAATTTCCATCCTACGAGCAGTACTTC.

This clonotype was recorded at least ten times. The chain carries TRBV10-3 and TRBJ2-6, with D perhaps matching TRBD1 (6 bases). V was clipped by 6 bases and J by 4 bases, with 19 bases between them. This CDR3 spans 17 amino acids. Germline values: CDR1 ENHRY, CDR2 SYGVKD. CDR3 sequence reads: CAISAYRDISGANVLTF. Written as DNA, the CDR3 is TGTGCCATCAGCGCATACCGGGACATAAGCGGGGCCAACGTCCTGACTTTC.

This chain joins TRBV3-1 and TRBJ1-5; TRBD1 might be the D (5 bases). The germline CDR1 and CDR2 sequences are LGHDT and YNNKEL (reference sequence). V dropped 4 bases and J dropped 8 bases, with 24 bases sitting between them. The CDR3 has 17 residues. CDR3 coding DNA: TGTGCCAGCAGCCCCCAACTGGGGCTCTCGTCGGCGGAGCCCCAGCATTTT. Amino acids: CASSPQLGLSSAEPQHF. Filled out from reference TRBV3-1 and TRBJ1-5, the complete variable domain reads DTAVSQTPKYLVTQMGNDKSIKCEQNLGHDTMYWYKQDSKKFLKIMFSYNNKELIINETVPNRFSPKSPDKAHLNLHINSLELGDSAVYFCASSPQLGLSSAEPQHFGDGTRLSIL.

The chain links TRBV5-1 to TRBJ2-7; 8 bases match TRBD1. CDR1 and CDR2 (germline): SGHRS, YFSETQ. The CDR3 totals 14 residues. Germline trimming cut 4 bases from V and 4 bases from J; bases unmatched to any gene: 7. CDR3 sequence: CASSLDRAPYEQYF. In DNA form, the CDR3 reads TGCGCCAGCAGCCTGGACAGGGCCCCTTACGAGCAGTACTTC.

Comments on this clonotype: Mismatch with germline at one junction end may stem from a read error. The chain links TRBV5-6 to TRBJ2-3; a possible D gene is TRBD2 (6 bases). This CDR3 spans 16 amino acids. The germline gives CDR1 SGHDT, CDR2 YYEEEE. Here the CDR3 reads CASSPLVPTSTDAQYF. The CDR3 region has the DNA TGTGCCAGCAGCCCCCTAGTACCTACTAGCACAGATGCGCAGTATTTT.

Comment on this clonotype: Sequence at one end of the junction differs from germline and may be a read error. The chain is built from TRBV10-3 and TRBJ2-6; possibly TRBD2 for D (6 bases). The CDR3 consists of 18 residues. Germline CDR1 is ENHRY and CDR2 is SYGVKD. The CDR3 DNA follows: TGTGCCATCAGTAAGTCGGGCGCGGGATCGACTGGGACCAACGTCCTGACTTTC. Encoded protein: CAISKSGAGSTGTNVLTF.

J is TRBJ1-2 and V is TRBV6-6; 7 bases agree with TRBD1. The germline CDR1 and CDR2 sequences are MNHNY and SVGAGI (reference sequence). With 5 bases clipped from V and 3 bases from J, the junction kept 12 bases outside the gene matches. CDR3 length equals 16 residues. The CDR3 protein is CASSQSDREVYYGYTF. As DNA, the CDR3 is TGTGCCAGCAGTCAGTCAGACAGGGAAGTGTACTATGGCTACACCTTC.

This clonotype has just a few counts. The chain uses TRBV29-1 and TRBJ2-5; 10 positions agree with TRBD1. The germline V gene encodes CDR1 SQVTM and CDR2 ANQGSEA. The CDR3 consists of 14 residues. The ends lost 6 bases at V and 4 bases at J; junction bases unmatched: 8. CDR3 nucleotide sequence: TGCAGCGTCCCGGGGACAGGGGTATCAGAGACCCAGTACTTC. This translates into CSVPGTGVSETQYF. The full variable domain, with the rest looked up from reference TRBV29-1 and TRBJ2-5, is SAVISQKPSRDICQRGTSLTIQCQVDSQVTMMFWYRQQPGQSLTLIATANQGSEATYESGFVIDKFPISRPNLTFSTLTVSNMSPEDSSIYLCSVPGTGVSETQYFGPGTRLLVL.

This clonotype occurred many times. The chain has TRBV6-4 and TRBJ2-1; TRBD1 is a possible D gene (5 bases). Germline CDR1 is MRHNA and CDR2 is SNTAGT. V was trimmed by 0 bases and J by 5 bases, leaving 5 bases between them. The CDR3 contains 13 residues. CDR3 residues: CASSDSGHNEQFF. The CDR3 region has the DNA TGTGCCAGCAGTGACTCGGGGCACAATGAGCAGTTCTTC.

On this clonotype itself: An end of the junction differs from the germline gene, which may be a read error. The chain links TRBV5-1 to TRBJ2-5; TRBD1 agrees at 7 bases. The CDR3 spans 14 residues. Germline CDR1 SGHRS, CDR2 YFSETQ. This CDR3 is CVSSSTGVMETQYF. The CDR3 DNA follows: TGCGTCAGCAGCTCTACAGGGGTCATGGAGACCCAGTACTTC.

This chain connects TRBV10-3 to TRBJ1-4, with D perhaps TRBD1 (5 bases). This CDR3 is built from 16 residues. Trimming removed 3 bases at V and 5 bases at J, with 16 bases between. Looked up from germline, CDR1 is ENHRY and CDR2 is SYGVKD. This chain's CDR3 is CAISDQRGAGNEKLFF. In DNA form, the CDR3 reads TGTGCCATCAGTGATCAGAGAGGGGCAGGGAATGAAAAACTGTTTTTT.